Listed below are T cell receptor beta chains from one sample, sequenced in a study of CD8 T cells in ankylosing spondylitis. Each CDR3 protein is one row after TCRdb ran MiXCR on the 5' RACE reads. Here the sample spans approximately 260,000 distinct CDR3 sequences, over 15% being singletons. The specimen was blood, either unsorted or a sorted T cell fraction (not recorded which). All receptors derive from a male donor with ankylosing spondylitis or in good health (not recorded which). Each CDR3 is given with its conserved first and last residue. The size field is filled for only some rows; it gives once, few, many or a size class.

-	TRBV7-8	TRBJ2-1	CASSLGVVGETAESYNEQFF
few	TRBV4-1	TRBJ2-3	CASSQSPSGSSTDTQYF
-	TRBV12-3/TRBV12-4	TRBJ2-2	CASKGLAGTLGTGELFF
few	TRBV7-8	TRBJ2-7	CASSSLLAREQYF
few	TRBV5-1	TRBJ2-1	CASSLGQGDNEQFF
few	TRBV4-1	TRBJ1-5	CASSPDRVNQPQHF
few	TRBV21-1	TRBJ2-2	CASSKGAGGGLTGELFF
-	TRBV9	TRBJ2-1	CASSVDGSSGANNEQFF
few	TRBV7-3	TRBJ2-2	CASSLKPSEAGELFF
many	TRBV6-5	TRBJ2-5	CASSYEWGQETQYF
many	TRBV5-1	TRBJ2-2	CASSFSRDSLNTGELFF
-	TRBV4-1	TRBJ2-1	CASRSGTMGFDEQFF
-	TRBV19	TRBJ1-1	CASSIQGMWTEAFF
few	TRBV29-1	TRBJ2-1	CSVVGLPLNNEQFF
-	TRBV12-3/TRBV12-4	TRBJ1-1	CASSFASMNTEAFF
-	TRBV7-2	TRBJ1-5	CASSLDQPQHF
-	TRBV15	TRBJ2-6	CATSRQQGSGANVLTF
few	TRBV7-2	TRBJ2-7	CASSPGGGNYEQYF
many	TRBV20-1	TRBJ2-1	CSAKGLAGGDYNEQFF
-	TRBV5-1	TRBJ2-7	CASSFRDRGSEQYF
-	TRBV4-3	TRBJ2-2	CASSQGHFSQGSGELFF
medium-sized	TRBV20-1	TRBJ1-2	CSARIGDRGYTF
few	TRBV20-1	TRBJ2-7	CSARAGDYEQYF
-	TRBV29-1	TRBJ2-1	CSVVSGYNEQFF
-	TRBV2	TRBJ1-1	CASSDPLETEAFF
many	TRBV6-5	TRBJ2-7	CASSYSSGSSDEQYF
few	TRBV6-2/TRBV6-3	TRBJ2-7	CASSYEDQPPYEQYF
-	TRBV6-5	TRBJ2-1	CASSPQSNEQFF
-	TRBV27	TRBJ2-3	CASSMWEPLTDTQYF